This TCR beta chain stems from a study of a mutant IDH1 vaccine in newly diagnosed glioma. TCRdb keeps only in-frame clones here, not all; method: immunoSEQ multiplex PCR. Among more than 35,000 clones listed, 65% to 90% were seen once. Time point in this sample: week 35, safety follow-up. In the vaccine, a single dose held 300 ug of the mutant IDH1 20-mer peptide, along with topical imiquimod. As concerns this clone: The antigen is unknown.

The CDR3 sequence is 13 residues long. With 10 bases removed from V and 0 bases from J, the gap between germline ends came to 10 bases. CDR1 and CDR2 (germline): MNHNS, SASEGT. V is TRBV6-1 and J is TRBJ2-1; TRBD2 might be the D (5 bases). The TCR originated in a woman in her thirties or forties with glioma. Some clones in this sample may be carry-over from other donors' samples. The sequenced sample was PBMCs, obtained from a glioma patient whose treatment included an IDH1 peptide vaccine. The CDR3 DNA sequence: TGTGCCACCCGGAGCGGCTCCTACAATGAGCAGTTCTTC. Its protein product is CATRSGSYNEQFF.